This TCR beta chain derives from a study of technical replicates of blood from a handful of donors. Clones were read by immunoSEQ multiplex PCR, and TCRdb kept only the in-frame ones, dropping some. The data show about 16,000 clones, approximately 86% seen once. Germline CDR1 and CDR2: SGHNT and YENEEA. The trim removed 5 bases at V and 0 bases at J, leaving 3 bases unmatched. There are 15 residues in the CDR3. The chain employs TRBV11-3 and TRBJ2-2, with 7 bases that match TRBD1. The material sequenced was PBMCs. The clonotype was recovered from a human donor in good health. In DNA, the CDR3 is TGTGCCAGCAGCCGGACAGGCTCGAACACCGGGGAGCTGTTTTTT. Translating gives CASSRTGSNTGELFF.